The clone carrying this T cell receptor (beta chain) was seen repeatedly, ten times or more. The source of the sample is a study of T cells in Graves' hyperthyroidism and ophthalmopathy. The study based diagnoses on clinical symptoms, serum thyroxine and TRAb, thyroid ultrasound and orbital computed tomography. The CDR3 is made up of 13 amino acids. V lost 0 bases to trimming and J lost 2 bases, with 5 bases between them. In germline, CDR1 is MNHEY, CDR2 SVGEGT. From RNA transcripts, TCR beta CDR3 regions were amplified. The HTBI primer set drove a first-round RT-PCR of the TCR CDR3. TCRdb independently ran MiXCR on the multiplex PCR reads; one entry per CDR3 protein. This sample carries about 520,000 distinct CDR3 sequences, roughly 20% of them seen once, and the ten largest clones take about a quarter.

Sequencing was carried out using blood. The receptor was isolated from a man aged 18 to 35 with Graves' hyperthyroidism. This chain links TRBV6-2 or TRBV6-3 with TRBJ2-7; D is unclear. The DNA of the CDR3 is TGTGCCAGCAGTTACTCGGTAACCTACGAGCAGTACTTC. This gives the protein CASSYSVTYEQYF.